This T cell receptor beta chain emerged from a study of shared clonotypes between healthy human individuals. Adult Caucasians living in Nashville, Tennessee made up all of the donors. The study's findings and limits: An effect of sequencing depth on clonotype sharing among donors was expected.

Germline V gene data show CDR1 as LNHDA and CDR2 as SQIVND (reference sequence). V dropped 5 bases and J dropped 4; count of bases not matched to a gene: 7. The CDR3 totals 15 residues. Sequencing used immunoSEQ multiplex PCR; TCRdb keeps in-frame clones, though not all of them. The repertoire includes more than 1.2 million clones, approximately 98.5% of them detected once, and about 0.34% sits in the top ten. This clone was picked up one time. What it binds is unknown. The sequencing sample was made of naive CD4+ T cells sorted from blood. The subset: CD45RA+ positively selected. The source of this sequence is a man between 25 and 39 years old in good health. This chain joins TRBV19 and TRBJ1-5, with TRBD1 matching 8 bases. CDR3 residues: CASSLDRALNQPQHF. Here the CDR3 DNA reads TGTGCCAGTAGTTTGGACAGGGCCCTTAATCAGCCCCAGCATTTT.